This T cell receptor beta chain was sequenced in a study of T cell repertoires in cytomegalovirus infection. Study-level results: The ex vivo response was dominated by HLA-C-restricted CMV-specific TCR beta clonotypes. Cumulative frequency of public TCR beta families picked out carriers of CMV plus the relevant HLA.

TCRdb re-derived calls from the reads in MiXCR, one entry per CDR3 protein. The repertoire consists of some 180,000 distinct CDR3 sequences, with about 17% occurring once and the leading ten covering approximately 25%. This CDR3 has 17 amino acids. Germline-derived CDR1 and CDR2 are SGHTA and FQGNSA. Trimming shortened V by 3 bases and J by 0 bases, and 18 bases separated the two germline ends. The table lists this clonotype with many counts. Antigen: not known. This chain connects TRBV7-2 to TRBJ2-7; tentative D call: TRBD1 (5 bases). The sample was CD8+ T cells from PBMCs. The sequence derives from a human donor in good health (CMV status not recorded). Some clones in this sample may be carry-over from other donors' samples. The CDR3 spells CASSFWPAGPSSYEQYF. CDR3 coding DNA: TGTGCCAGCAGCTTTTGGCCGGCAGGGCCAAGCTCCTACGAGCAGTACTTC.